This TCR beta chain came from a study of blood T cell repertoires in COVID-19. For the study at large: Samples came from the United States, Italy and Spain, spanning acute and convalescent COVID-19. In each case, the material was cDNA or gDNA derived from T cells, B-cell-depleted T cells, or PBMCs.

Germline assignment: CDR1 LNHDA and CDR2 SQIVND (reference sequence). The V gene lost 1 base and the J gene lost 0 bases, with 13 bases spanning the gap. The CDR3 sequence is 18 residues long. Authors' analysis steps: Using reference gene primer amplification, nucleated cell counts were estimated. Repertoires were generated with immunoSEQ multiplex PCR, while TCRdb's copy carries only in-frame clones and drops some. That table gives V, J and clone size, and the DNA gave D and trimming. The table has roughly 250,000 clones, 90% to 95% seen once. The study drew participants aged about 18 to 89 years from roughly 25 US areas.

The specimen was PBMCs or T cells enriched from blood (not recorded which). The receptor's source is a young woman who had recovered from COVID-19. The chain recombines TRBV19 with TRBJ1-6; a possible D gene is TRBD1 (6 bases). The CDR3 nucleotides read TGTGCCAGTAGTATAGCCTCCCAGGGGAGCTCCTATAATTCACCCCTCCACTTT. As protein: CASSIASQGSSYNSPLHF. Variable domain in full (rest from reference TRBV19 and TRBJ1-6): DGGITQSPKYLFRKEGQNVTLSCEQNLNHDAMYWYRQDPGQGLRLIYYSQIVNDFQKGDIAEGYSVSREKKESFPLTVTSAQKNPTAFYLCASSIASQGSSYNSPLHFGNGTRLTVT.